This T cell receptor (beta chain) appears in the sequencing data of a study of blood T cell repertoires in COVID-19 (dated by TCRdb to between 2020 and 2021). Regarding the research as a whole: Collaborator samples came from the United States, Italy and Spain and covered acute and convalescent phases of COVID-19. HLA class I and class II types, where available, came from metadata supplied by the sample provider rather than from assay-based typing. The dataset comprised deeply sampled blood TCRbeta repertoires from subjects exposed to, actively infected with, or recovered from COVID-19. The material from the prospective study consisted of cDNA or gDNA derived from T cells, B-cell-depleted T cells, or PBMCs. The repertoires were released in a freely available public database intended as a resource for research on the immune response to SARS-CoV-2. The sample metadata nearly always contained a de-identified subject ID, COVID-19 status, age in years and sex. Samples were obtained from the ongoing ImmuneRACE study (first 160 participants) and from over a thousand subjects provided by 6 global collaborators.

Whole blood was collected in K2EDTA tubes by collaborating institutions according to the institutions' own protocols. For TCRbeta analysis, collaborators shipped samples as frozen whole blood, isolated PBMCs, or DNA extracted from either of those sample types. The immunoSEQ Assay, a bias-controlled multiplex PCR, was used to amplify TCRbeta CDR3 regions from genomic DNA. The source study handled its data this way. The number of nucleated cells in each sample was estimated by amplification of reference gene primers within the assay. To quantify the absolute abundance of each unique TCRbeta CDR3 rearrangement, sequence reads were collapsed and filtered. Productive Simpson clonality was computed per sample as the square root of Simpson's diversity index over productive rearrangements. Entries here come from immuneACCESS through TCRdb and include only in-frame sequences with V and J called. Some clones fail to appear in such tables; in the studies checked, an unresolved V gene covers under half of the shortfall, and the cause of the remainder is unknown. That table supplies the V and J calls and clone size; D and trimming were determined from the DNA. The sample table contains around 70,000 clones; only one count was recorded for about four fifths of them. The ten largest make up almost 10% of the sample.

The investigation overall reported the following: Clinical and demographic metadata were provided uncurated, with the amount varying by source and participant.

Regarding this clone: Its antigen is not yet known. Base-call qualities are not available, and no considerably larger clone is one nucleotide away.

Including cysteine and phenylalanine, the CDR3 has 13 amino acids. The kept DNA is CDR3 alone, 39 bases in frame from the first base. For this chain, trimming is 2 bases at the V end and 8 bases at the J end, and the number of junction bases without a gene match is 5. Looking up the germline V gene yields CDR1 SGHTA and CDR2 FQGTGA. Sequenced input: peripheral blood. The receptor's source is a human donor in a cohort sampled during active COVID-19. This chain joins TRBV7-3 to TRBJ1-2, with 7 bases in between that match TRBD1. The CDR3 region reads CASSLSTGRGYTF. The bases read TGTGCCAGCAGCTTATCGACAGGGCGGGGCTACACCTTC.